This section outlines one T cell receptor (beta chain) sequence together with its context. Its specificity is unknown. These data come from a study of cytomegalovirus exposure and HLA in healthy donors. For the study at large: Earlier, 100 million or so unique TCR beta sequences were recovered from about 170 million T cells by an analysis.

The CDR3 runs to 16 residues. The germline V gene encodes CDR1 LGHNA and CDR2 YNFKEQ. Trimming took 4 bases from V and 6 from J; bases not matched to a gene: 10. Amplification used 60 Vbeta primers and 13 Jbeta primers. The repertoire was sequenced with immunoSEQ multiplex PCR; TCRdb's copy has only in-frame clones and lacks some. In the table there are about 200,000 clones, 79% of which are singletons. General study findings and limits: Segments of the TCR beta V type were, in most cases, productive about 87% or about 30% of the time in an earlier analysis. HLA-A and HLA-B allele assignments for most subjects were reportedly predicted accurately using TCR beta sequences. Later analysis suggested most CMV-associated TCR beta chains were HLA-restricted.

The chain recombines TRBV4-2 with TRBJ2-1; TRBD2 matches at 9 bases. The sequence derives from a woman aged 25 to 45 in good health and CMV-seropositive. Sequencing was carried out using PBMCs. In DNA form, the CDR3 reads TGTGCCAGCAGCCCCGGAGTAATAGCGGGAGCCAATGAGCAGTTCTTC. Residues: CASSPGVIAGANEQFF.